Listed here are 24 T cell receptor beta chains from one sample, sequenced in a study of vaccination and CD4 T cells after COVID-19. Sample treatment: roughly 10-day PBMC culture with coronavirus spike peptide pools or control peptides (ViraFEST assay). The assay that was used to sequence DNA from cultured CD4+ T cells was the Oncomine TCR Beta short-read assay. TCRdb used MiXCR to reprocess the PCR reads, holding one entry per CDR3 protein. The sample lists about 13,000 distinct CDR3 sequences; about 76% were seen once. Their antigens remain unidentified. The material sequenced was CD4+ T cells from blood, cultured in vitro. These TCRs come from a human donor who had recovered from COVID-19.

The chain employs TRBV20-1 and TRBJ1-3; 8 nucleotides line up with TRBD1. The CDR3 is 14 amino acids. Germline CDR1 is DFQATT and CDR2 is SNEGSKA (reference sequence). Losses at the gene ends were 4 bases for V and 9 bases for J; bases not matched to a gene: 11. The CDR3 here is CSAKRDRPGGTIYF. The CDR3 DNA sequence: TGCAGTGCTAAAAGGGACAGGCCCGGGGGCACCATATATTTT.

The rearrangement links TRBV6-2 or TRBV6-3 to TRBJ2-5; 8 bases fit TRBD2. With 6 bases clipped from V and 7 bases from J, the junction kept 16 bases outside the gene matches. Per the germline V gene, CDR1 is MNHEY and CDR2 is SVGEGT. CDR3 length: 16 amino acids. The chain's CDR3 is CASSARGGGEDRTQYF. CDR3 nucleotides: TGTGCCAGCAGCGCCCGGGGGGGCGGGGAAGATCGGACCCAGTACTTC.

The chain couples TRBV5-1 to TRBJ1-1; a weak D match, TRBD1 (5 bases). This CDR3 is 16 amino acids long. V lost 8 bases and J lost 1, with 21 bases in between. In germline, CDR1 is SGHRS, CDR2 YFSETQ. Here the CDR3 reads CASTDGDATGNTEAFF. In DNA, the CDR3 is TGCGCCAGTACCGACGGGGACGCCACGGGGAACACTGAAGCTTTCTTT.

This chain uses TRBV19 with TRBJ1-1; D gene unclear. V gave up 7 bases and J gave up 2 bases, with 8 bases separating them. This CDR3 is built from 12 residues. Germline assignment: CDR1 LNHDA and CDR2 SQIVND (reference sequence). CDR3 in amino acids: CASTNLNTEAFF. The CDR3 DNA sequence: TGTGCCAGTACTAACCTTAACACTGAAGCTTTCTTT.

In this sample, this clonotype turned up once. The chain has TRBV20-1 and TRBJ1-1; TRBD1 matches 9 bases. After removal of 6 bases from V and 6 bases from J, the junction contained 11 bases not matched to a gene. This CDR3 has 14 amino acids. Germline V CDR1 and CDR2: DFQATT, SNEGSKA (reference sequence). The CDR3 here is CSASTGGGRPEAFF. The CDR3 DNA reads as TGCAGTGCCTCAACAGGGGGCGGTCGCCCTGAAGCTTTCTTT.

The chain joins TRBV7-2 to TRBJ2-3; TRBD1 matches at 11 bases. Germline V gene sequence: CDR1 SGHTA, CDR2 FQGNSA. J was trimmed by 2 bases and V by 6 bases; bases with no gene match: 4. The CDR3 is 15 residues long. The CDR3 region is CASSWTGGLTDTQYF. Here the CDR3 DNA reads TGTGCCAGCAGTTGGACAGGGGGCCTCACAGATACGCAGTATTTT.

The chain combines TRBV6-5 with TRBJ2-7; TRBD1 might be the D (6 bases). V lost 0 bases, J lost 1 base, and 7 bases lay in between. Germline V CDR1 and CDR2: MNHEY, SVGAGI. This CDR3 spans 14 amino acids. CDR3 amino acids: CASSYSDRSYEQYF. The CDR3 DNA follows: TGTGCCAGCAGTTACTCGGACAGATCCTACGAGCAGTACTTC.

This clonotype was counted a few times. This chain connects TRBV27 to TRBJ2-1; D remains ambiguous. Germline V CDR1 and CDR2: MNHEY, SMNVEV (reference sequence). The germline V and J ends were trimmed by 0 bases and 8 bases, with 20 bases remaining between them. This CDR3 contains 17 residues. The CDR3: CASSLSARATAPHEQFF. For the CDR3, the DNA is TGTGCCAGCAGTTTATCAGCCCGGGCCACCGCCCCCCATGAGCAGTTCTTC.

V is TRBV12-3 or TRBV12-4 and J is TRBJ1-1; no firm D call. The CDR3 totals 11 residues. Trimming shortened V by 1 base and J by 8 bases, and 5 bases separated the two germline ends. CDR3 region: CASSLGAEAFF. CDR3 nucleotides: TGTGCCAGCAGTTTAGGGGCAGAAGCTTTCTTT.

This clonotype was detected only a few times. The chain couples TRBV6-2 or TRBV6-3 to TRBJ1-6; D gene unclear. This CDR3 is built from 13 residues. Deletions cut 10 bases from V and 10 bases from J, with 17 bases between. CDR1 is MNHEY, CDR2 SVGEGT, per germline. The CDR3 nucleotides are TGTGCCACCTCGGACGGTGGATCATCACCCCTCCACTTT. Translating it yields CATSDGGSSPLHF.

This rearrangement joins TRBV6-5 to TRBJ2-3; D gene ambiguous. V gave up 2 bases and J gave up 0 bases, with 3 bases separating them. Germline V gene data show CDR1 as MNHEY and CDR2 as SVGAGI. The CDR3 has 13 amino acids. This chain's CDR3 is CASSYDSTDTQYF. The CDR3 bases are TGTGCCAGCAGTTACGACAGCACAGATACGCAGTATTTT.

The chain uses TRBV28 and TRBJ1-3; 8 positions agree with TRBD1. This CDR3 is built from 15 residues. V dropped 5 bases and J dropped 2; count of bases not matched to a gene: 5. Germline-derived CDR1 and CDR2 are MDHEN and SYDVKM. The CDR3 region has the DNA TGTGCCAGCAGTCCCTCGGACAGGGCTGGAAACACCATATATTTT. Translated: CASSPSDRAGNTIYF.

This clonotype was found a few times. This chain uses TRBV27 with TRBJ1-2, with a possible D match to TRBD1 (5 bases). V was pared by 6 bases and J by 4 bases, with 9 bases between. There are 12 residues in the CDR3. Germline CDR1 is MNHEY and CDR2 is SMNVEV (reference sequence). The chain's CDR3 is CASRTASYGYTF. The CDR3 DNA reads as TGTGCCAGCAGGACAGCTTCCTATGGCTACACCTTC.

In this sample, this clonotype turned up once. The V call is TRBV20-1, the J call TRBJ2-7; D may correspond to TRBD1 or TRBD2 (5 bases each). V lost 2 bases, J lost 3 bases, and 14 bases lay in between. Germline assignment: CDR1 DFQATT and CDR2 SNEGSKA (reference sequence). The CDR3 is made up of 14 amino acids. CDR3 in amino acids: CSARRTGPLYEQYF. The CDR3 nucleotides read TGCAGTGCTAGACGGACGGGACCACTCTACGAGCAGTACTTC.

The J gene is TRBJ1-5, the V gene TRBV19; maybe TRBD1 (6 bases). The germline gives CDR1 LNHDA, CDR2 SQIVND (reference sequence). The germline V and J ends were trimmed by 3 bases and 4 bases, with 13 bases remaining between them. The CDR3 consists of 15 residues. In nucleotides, the CDR3 is TGTGCCAGTAGTATGGGGCAGGGGTTTAATCAGCCCCAGCATTTT. It codes for CASSMGQGFNQPQHF.

This clonotype was recorded a few times. The rearrangement uses TRBV6-1 and TRBJ1-1, with a weak D call TRBD1 (5 bases). Germline V lookup: CDR1 MNHNS, CDR2 SASEGT. V lost 7 bases and J 4 bases, leaving 16 bases between the germline ends. The CDR3 is made up of 14 amino acids. The CDR3 reads CASTTTGGSTEAFF. CDR3 in DNA: TGTGCCAGCACTACGACTGGGGGTAGCACTGAAGCTTTCTTT.

This chain uses TRBV6-2 or TRBV6-3 with TRBJ1-2; no reliable D call. The CDR3 loop spans 13 amino acids. The germline CDR1 and CDR2 sequences are MNHEY and SVGEGT. Trimming shortened V by 5 bases and J by 1 base, and 8 bases separated the two germline ends. CDR3 loop: CASSRGLNYGYTF. For the CDR3, the DNA is TGTGCCAGCAGTCGAGGTCTTAACTATGGCTACACCTTC.

This clonotype was seen a handful of times. This chain joins TRBV24-1 and TRBJ1-2; D is unresolved. This CDR3 spans 14 amino acids. Trimming shortened V by 5 bases and J by 8 bases, and 17 bases separated the two germline ends. Germline V CDR1 and CDR2: KGHDR, SFDVKD. The CDR3 reads CATSGFGEAGGYTF. The CDR3 nucleotides are TGTGCCACCAGTGGATTTGGGGAGGCTGGCGGCTACACCTTC.

In DNA, the CDR3 is TGCAGCGGGGACGGAGATACGCAGTATTTT. Translating gives CSGDGDTQYF. The rearrangement joins TRBV29-1 to TRBJ2-3, with D possibly being TRBD1 or TRBD2 (5 bases each). CDR1 and CDR2 (germline): SQVTM, ANQGSEA. Trimming removed 7 bases from V and 5 bases from J, with 7 bases in between. This CDR3 contains 10 residues.

The chain combines TRBV20-1 with TRBJ1-2, with D unresolved. From germline, CDR1 is DFQATT and CDR2 SNEGSKA (reference sequence). CDR3 size: 11 residues. Trimming pared 7 bases from V and 0 bases from J, leaving 6 bases between. Here the CDR3 reads CSVGTNYGYTF. In nucleotides, the CDR3 is TGCAGTGTTGGTACTAACTATGGCTACACCTTC.

The rearrangement links TRBV11-2 to TRBJ2-7; D is ambiguous. Per germline, CDR1 SGHAT and CDR2 FQNNGV. Between the trimmed V and J ends, which lost 3 bases and 6 bases, there was a span of 12 bases. This CDR3 contains 13 residues. The CDR3 DNA reads as TGTGCCAGCAGCTTGTCCCCGGGCCGCGAGCAGTACTTC. The encoded protein is CASSLSPGREQYF.

This clonotype has a handful of counts. V is TRBV6-5 and J is TRBJ1-5, with D perhaps matching TRBD1 (5 bases). This CDR3 is built from 14 residues. From germline, CDR1 is MNHEY and CDR2 SVGAGI. The V and J ends lost 3 bases and 6 bases respectively, with 12 bases between them. The CDR3: CASSYGQGRQPQHF. CDR3 DNA: TGTGCCAGCAGTTATGGGCAGGGTCGTCAGCCCCAGCATTTT.

The V and J genes are TRBV15 and TRBJ1-3; 7 bases fit TRBD1. After removal of 0 bases from V and 2 bases from J, the junction contained 4 bases not matched to a gene. This CDR3 is 16 amino acids long. From germline, CDR1 is LNHNV and CDR2 YYDKDF (reference sequence). The CDR3 protein is CATSRDQGGAGNTIYF. CDR3 bases: TGTGCCACCAGCAGAGATCAGGGGGGCGCTGGAAACACCATATATTTT.

The gene calls are TRBV28 and TRBJ1-1; 7 positions agree with TRBD1. The CDR3 spans 14 residues. The ends lost 6 bases at V and 4 bases at J; junction bases unmatched: 8. The germline CDR1 and CDR2 sequences are MDHEN and SYDVKM. CDR3 sequence reads: CASSPRGGGTEAFF. CDR3 in DNA: TGTGCCAGCAGCCCCAGGGGGGGCGGCACTGAAGCTTTCTTT.